This is a list of T cell receptor beta chains from one sample in a study of early T cells in non-severe SARS-CoV-2 infection. MiXCR, run by TCRdb on the 5' RACE reads, gives a single entry per CDR3 protein. The sample holds approximately 66,000 distinct CDR3 sequences, 12% seen once. This sample comprised whole blood, obtained at baseline. The origin of the receptors is an adult who was a healthcare worker with PCR-confirmed SARS-CoV-2 infection or an uninfected control (not recorded which). The donor label of this sample is uncertain. Both conserved end residues are part of each CDR3. The D gene is left open where the match is weak. Rows may omit the clone size; those that give it use once, few, many or a size class.

J gene: TRBJ1-4
D gene: -
V gene: TRBV11-2
clone size: -
CDR3 DNA: TGTGCCAGCAGCTTAAAGACCAGGTTGGAACTGTTTTTT
CDR3 protein: CASSLKTRLELFF

J gene: TRBJ2-2
D gene: -
V gene: TRBV5-3
clone size: few
CDR3 DNA: TGTGCCAGATCATCAAACCGGGACGGAGACACCGGGGAGCTGTTTTTT
CDR3 protein: CARSSNRDGDTGELFF

J gene: TRBJ2-3
D gene: TRBD2
V gene: TRBV10-2
clone size: few
CDR3 DNA: TGCGCCAGCAGTGAGCCAAGCGGGGAGGGCACAGATACGCAGTATTTT
CDR3 protein: CASSEPSGEGTDTQYF

J gene: TRBJ2-3
D gene: TRBD2
V gene: TRBV12-3/TRBV12-4
clone size: -
CDR3 DNA: TGTGCCAGCAGTTTCGCGGGGGGGAGCGCAGATACGCAGTATTTT
CDR3 protein: CASSFAGGSADTQYF

J gene: TRBJ1-1
D gene: -
V gene: TRBV28
clone size: few
CDR3 DNA: TGTGCCAGCAGTTTGCAGTACAGAGGAGCTTTCTTT
CDR3 protein: CASSLQYRGAFF

J gene: TRBJ1-1
D gene: -
V gene: TRBV5-1
clone size: many
CDR3 DNA: TGCGCCAGCAGCTTTAGGGGGGGCGTTGGCACTGAAGCTTTCTTT
CDR3 protein: CASSFRGGVGTEAFF

J gene: TRBJ1-1
D gene: -
V gene: TRBV11-2
clone size: -
CDR3 DNA: TGTGCCAGCAGCCCGACACAGAACACTGAAGCTTTCTTT
CDR3 protein: CASSPTQNTEAFF

J gene: TRBJ1-2
D gene: -
V gene: TRBV6-1
clone size: few
CDR3 DNA: TGTGCCAGCAGTGAATCTGATTTCTATGGCTACACCTTC
CDR3 protein: CASSESDFYGYTF

J gene: TRBJ2-3
D gene: -
V gene: TRBV20-1
clone size: -
CDR3 DNA: TGCAGTGCTAACAGGGCCCCCACAGATACGCAGTATTTT
CDR3 protein: CSANRAPTDTQYF

J gene: TRBJ2-1
D gene: TRBD2
V gene: TRBV5-1
clone size: few
CDR3 DNA: TGCGCCAGCAGCTTTGCCGGGGGGGCAAGTGAGCAGTTCTTC
CDR3 protein: CASSFAGGASEQFF

J gene: TRBJ1-4
D gene: -
V gene: TRBV5-1
clone size: -
CDR3 DNA: TGCGCCAGCAGCTTGTATGGGGAAGAAAATGAAAAACTGTTTTTT
CDR3 protein: CASSLYGEENEKLFF

J gene: TRBJ2-1
D gene: TRBD2
V gene: TRBV19
clone size: many
CDR3 DNA: TGTGCCAGTAGTGGGGTGACTAGCCTGCATGAGCAGTTCTTC
CDR3 protein: CASSGVTSLHEQFF

J gene: TRBJ2-5
D gene: TRBD1
V gene: TRBV20-1
clone size: -
CDR3 DNA: TGCAGTGCTTCGGACAGGGATGAGACCCAGTACTTC
CDR3 protein: CSASDRDETQYF

J gene: TRBJ1-1
D gene: -
V gene: TRBV29-1
clone size: -
CDR3 DNA: TGCAGCGCAAGATTTAAGATCTACAACACTGAAGCTTTCTTT
CDR3 protein: CSARFKIYNTEAFF

J gene: TRBJ2-2
D gene: TRBD1
V gene: TRBV20-1
clone size: -
CDR3 DNA: TGCAGTGCTCTCCACAGGGGGCCCGGCGGGGAGCTGTTTTTT
CDR3 protein: CSALHRGPGGELFF

J gene: TRBJ2-5
D gene: -
V gene: TRBV15
clone size: few
CDR3 DNA: TGTGCCACCAGCGGTCTCCAAGAGACCCAGTACTTC
CDR3 protein: CATSGLQETQYF

J gene: TRBJ1-6
D gene: -
V gene: TRBV19
clone size: -
CDR3 DNA: TGTGCCAGTAGTATAGAGCGGGGGCACCATTCACCCCTCCACTTT
CDR3 protein: CASSIERGHHSPLHF

J gene: TRBJ2-5
D gene: TRBD1
V gene: TRBV5-1
clone size: -
CDR3 DNA: TGCGCCAGCAGCCGCTTGACAGGGCACCAAGAGACCCAGTACTTC
CDR3 protein: CASSRLTGHQETQYF

J gene: TRBJ1-5
D gene: TRBD1
V gene: TRBV20-1
clone size: few
CDR3 DNA: TGCAGTGCTAGAGAGACAGGGGGCCGTTTTCAGCCCCAGCATTTT
CDR3 protein: CSARETGGRFQPQHF

J gene: TRBJ2-1
D gene: -
V gene: TRBV6-5
clone size: few
CDR3 DNA: TGTGCCAGCAGTTACGGGACAAGTGAGCAGTTCTTC
CDR3 protein: CASSYGTSEQFF

J gene: TRBJ2-1
D gene: -
V gene: TRBV5-1
clone size: -
CDR3 DNA: TGCGCCAGCAGCTTGGTTCAGGGTCCTAATGAGCAGTTCTTC
CDR3 protein: CASSLVQGPNEQFF

J gene: TRBJ2-5
D gene: TRBD2
V gene: TRBV12-3/TRBV12-4
clone size: few
CDR3 DNA: TGTGCCAGCAGTTCAAAAGCTTTTCTAGCGGGGGTAAAAGAGACCCAGTACTTC
CDR3 protein: CASSSKAFLAGVKETQYF

J gene: TRBJ2-6
D gene: -
V gene: TRBV7-2
clone size: few
CDR3 DNA: TGTGCCAGCAGCTTTGTGTCGTCCTGGGACGTCCTGACTTTC
CDR3 protein: CASSFVSSWDVLTF

J gene: TRBJ2-5
D gene: TRBD2
V gene: TRBV20-1
clone size: -
CDR3 DNA: TGCAGTTCGCCCGGGGGAGGGGTACAAGAGACCCAGTACTTC
CDR3 protein: CSSPGGGVQETQYF

J gene: TRBJ1-2
D gene: -
V gene: TRBV20-1
clone size: many
CDR3 DNA: TGCAGTGCTAGAGATGGGGGCGGTGCTAACTATGGCTACACCTTC
CDR3 protein: CSARDGGGANYGYTF

J gene: TRBJ2-3
D gene: TRBD2
V gene: TRBV12-5
clone size: -
CDR3 DNA: TGTGCTAGTGGTCCGGGGACTAGCGGCGGTCCAGATACGCAGTATTTT
CDR3 protein: CASGPGTSGGPDTQYF

J gene: TRBJ2-4
D gene: -
V gene: TRBV19
clone size: -
CDR3 DNA: TGTGCCAGTAGTATTCGGGGAGAGGTCAAAAACATTCAGTACTTC
CDR3 protein: CASSIRGEVKNIQYF

J gene: TRBJ2-3
D gene: TRBD2
V gene: TRBV19
clone size: few
CDR3 DNA: TGTGCCACAAAGGACGGGCTAGCGGTCAGCACAGATACGCAGTATTTT
CDR3 protein: CATKDGLAVSTDTQYF

J gene: TRBJ1-1
D gene: -
V gene: TRBV20-1
clone size: -
CDR3 DNA: TGCAGTGCTAGCGAGGGCCGCGCAGTGAACACTGAAGCTTTCTTT
CDR3 protein: CSASEGRAVNTEAFF

J gene: TRBJ2-1
D gene: -
V gene: TRBV7-6
clone size: many
CDR3 DNA: TGTGCCAGCAGCTTAAATGGGTATGAGCAGTTCTTC
CDR3 protein: CASSLNGYEQFF

J gene: TRBJ1-2
D gene: -
V gene: TRBV20-1
clone size: -
CDR3 DNA: TGCAGTGCTAGAGATGGTCCCAGGGGCACCTATGGCTACACCTTC
CDR3 protein: CSARDGPRGTYGYTF

J gene: TRBJ2-3
D gene: TRBD2
V gene: TRBV29-1
clone size: -
CDR3 DNA: TGCAGCGTTATTAGCGGGGGAGGATTGGATACGCAGTATTTT
CDR3 protein: CSVISGGGLDTQYF

J gene: TRBJ2-3
D gene: TRBD2
V gene: TRBV7-6
clone size: few
CDR3 DNA: TGTGCCAGCAGCTTTCAAGCGGGGGCGAACACAGATACGCAGTATTTT
CDR3 protein: CASSFQAGANTDTQYF

J gene: TRBJ1-1
D gene: -
V gene: TRBV20-1
clone size: -
CDR3 DNA: TGCAGTGCAAGACCTTGGGACGGAAAAAAAGCTTTCTTT
CDR3 protein: CSARPWDGKKAFF

J gene: TRBJ1-5
D gene: TRBD1
V gene: TRBV6-5
clone size: -
CDR3 DNA: TGTGCCAGCAGTTACACGCAGGGGGCTCATCAGCCCCAGCATTTT
CDR3 protein: CASSYTQGAHQPQHF

J gene: TRBJ2-1
D gene: -
V gene: TRBV30
clone size: many
CDR3 DNA: TGTGCCTGGACCTTTATGGGAGGAGGATATGAGCAGTTCTTC
CDR3 protein: CAWTFMGGGYEQFF

J gene: TRBJ1-5
D gene: -
V gene: TRBV2
clone size: few
CDR3 DNA: TGTGCCAGCAAGGGGGGTAGCAATCAGCCCCAGCATTTT
CDR3 protein: CASKGGSNQPQHF

J gene: TRBJ2-4
D gene: TRBD1
V gene: TRBV28
clone size: many
CDR3 DNA: TGTGCCAGCAGGTCCGGGGGACAGGGGGCAGGGATTCAGTACTTC
CDR3 protein: CASRSGGQGAGIQYF

J gene: TRBJ2-1
D gene: TRBD1
V gene: TRBV25-1
clone size: many
CDR3 DNA: TGTGCCAGCAGTGTGGGGACAGGAGCCTACAATGAGCAGTTCTTC
CDR3 protein: CASSVGTGAYNEQFF